This T cell receptor beta chain was sequenced in a study of CD8 T cells in ankylosing spondylitis. This clonotype was counted only a few times. What it binds is unknown. Quantitative 5'-RACE with molecular barcodes generated TCR beta libraries. TCRdb called the 5' RACE reads again in MiXCR, with one record for every CDR3 protein. Here the sample spans about 140,000 distinct CDR3 sequences, roughly 8.3% being singletons. Germline lookup yields CDR1 DFQATT and CDR2 SNEGSKA (reference sequence). Trimming cost V 6 bases and J 2 bases; bases outside gene matches: 6. CDR3 size: 13 residues. General study results and limits: Within peripheral blood, clones linked to disease were CD8+ and relatively rare. Earlier work had already found some motif variants in reactive arthritis synovial fluid and blood.

Sequenced input: synovial fluid, either unsorted or a sorted T cell fraction (not recorded which). The source is a male donor with ankylosing spondylitis. The chain has TRBV20-1 and TRBJ2-7; 8 bases line up with TRBD1. The CDR3 sequence is CSAPGQGPYEQYF. As DNA, the CDR3 is TGCAGTGCCCCCGGACAGGGCCCCTACGAGCAGTACTTC.